Presented here are 20 T cell receptor beta chains from one specimen sequenced in a study of blood T cell repertoires in COVID-19. Sequenced by immunoSEQ multiplex PCR; TCRdb stores in-frame clones only, minus some. The table records about 210,000 clones, roughly 85% of them present only once. Specimen: peripheral blood. These receptors were obtained from a woman aged 70-85 years with COVID-19, enrolled during active disease.

The chain joins TRBV9 to TRBJ1-5, with D unclear. Germline V gene lookup returns CDR1 SGDLS and CDR2 YYNGEE. This CDR3 is built from 20 residues. Trimming removed 0 bases from V and 7 bases from J, with 29 bases in between. In DNA form, the CDR3 reads TGTGCCAGCAGCGTAGTGGTGGGGAGGGTCGGATCGGAACGATACCAGCCCCAGCATTTT. Translation: CASSVVVGRVGSERYQPQHF.

With regard to this clone: A read error may account for a junction end that differs from germline. The chain uses TRBV7-2 and TRBJ1-1; possible D gene TRBD1, 5 bases. The CDR3 has 13 residues. The germline CDR1 and CDR2 sequences are SGHTA and FQGNSA. The CDR3 loop is CASSFQGNNEAFF. The CDR3 region has the DNA TGTGCCAGCAGCTTTCAGGGCAACAATGAAGCTTTCTTT.

The chain carries TRBV9 and TRBJ2-5; 9 nucleotides line up with TRBD2. The CDR3 runs to 14 residues. The germline V gene has CDR1 SGDLS and CDR2 YYNGEE. J gave up 6 bases and V 0 bases, and 3 bases lay outside the gene matches. Written as DNA, the CDR3 is TGTGCCAGCAGCGTAGGGACTAGCGCGCAGACCCAGTACTTC. This translates into CASSVGTSAQTQYF.

This clone was recorded a few times. V and J are TRBV19 and TRBJ2-1, with TRBD2 matching 9 bases. The CDR3 runs 14 residues. Germline trimming cut 5 bases from V and 4 bases from J; bases unmatched to any gene: 3. Germline V gene lookup returns CDR1 LNHDA and CDR2 SQIVND (reference sequence). The CDR3 nucleotides read TGTGCCAGTAGTGTAGCGGGGGAGTACAATGAGCAGTTCTTC. Its protein is CASSVAGEYNEQFF.

The table lists this clone with a count of one. The V call is TRBV3-1 (or the pseudogene TRBV3-2), the J call TRBJ1-4, with 8 bases fitting TRBD1. V trimming: 2 bases; J trimming: 6 bases; junction bases outside the gene matches: 5. Germline V gives CDR1 LGHDT, CDR2 YNNKEL (reference sequence). This CDR3 is 15 amino acids long. CDR3 DNA: TGTGCCAGCAGCCAACCTGGGACAGGTGATGAAAAACTGTTTTTT. It encodes CASSQPGTGDEKLFF.

The V gene is TRBV19, the J gene TRBJ1-3; D unresolved. Germline V CDR1 and CDR2: LNHDA, SQIVND (reference sequence). Trimming cost V 5 bases and J 0 bases, with 11 bases left between them. There are 15 residues in the CDR3. The CDR3 bases are TGTGCCAGTAGTGATTACGGGAGCTCTGGAAACACCATATATTTT. Protein: CASSDYGSSGNTIYF.

The rearrangement uses TRBV5-1 and TRBJ1-3; no firm D call. Germline V gene data show CDR1 as SGHRS and CDR2 as YFSETQ. This CDR3 contains 15 residues. V lost 0 bases and J lost 1, with 8 bases in between. The CDR3 nucleotides read TGCGCCAGCAGCTTGGAGGCGGGTTCTGGAAACACCATATATTTT. Translating it yields CASSLEAGSGNTIYF.

V is TRBV7-2 and J is TRBJ1-1; D not resolved. V was trimmed by 5 bases and J by 1 base, leaving 8 bases between them. The CDR3 extends over 13 amino acids. CDR1 is SGHTA and CDR2 is FQGNSA in the germline V gene. CDR3 bases: TGTGCCAGCAGCCCAACACGGAACACTGAAGCTTTCTTT. Translated: CASSPTRNTEAFF.

The rearrangement links TRBV21-1 to TRBJ2-2; TRBD2, the D gene given by the table, was not confirmed from the DNA. TRBV21-1 is designated a pseudogene. This CDR3 is 16 amino acids long. The CDR3: CASSKARSGRTGELFF. DNA of the CDR3: TGTGCCAGCAGCAAAGCTAGGAGCGGGAGAACCGGGGAGCTGTTTTTT.

The genes are TRBV2 and TRBJ1-2; 12 bases match TRBD1. The CDR3 is made up of 17 amino acids. The junction had 8 bases not matched to a gene; V was cut back by 6 bases and J by 0 bases. Per germline, CDR1 SNHLY and CDR2 FYNNEI. The CDR3 DNA reads TGTGCCAGCAGCCTGGGACAGGGGGCGACCTCTAACTATGGCTACACCTTC. As protein: CASSLGQGATSNYGYTF.

The CDR3: CASSGQGWNQPQHF. The CDR3 DNA is TGTGCCAGCAGCGGACAGGGTTGGAATCAGCCCCAGCATTTT. J is TRBJ1-5 and V is TRBV6-5; 8 nucleotides match TRBD1. Germline V gene sequence: CDR1 MNHEY, CDR2 SVGAGI. The J segment lost 4 bases and the V segment lost 6 bases, leaving 5 bases of the junction unmatched. This CDR3 comprises 14 residues.

This sequence joins TRBV7-2 and TRBJ2-5, with TRBD2 matching over 8 bases. V lost 5 bases to trimming and J lost 4 bases; unmatched junction nucleotides: 9. This CDR3 has 15 amino acids. Germline CDR1 and CDR2: SGHTA and FQGNSA. The chain's CDR3 is CASSPGAGGGETQYF. The DNA for the CDR3 is TGTGCCAGCAGCCCCGGGGCGGGGGGAGGAGAGACCCAGTACTTC.

The chain combines TRBV12-3 or TRBV12-4 with TRBJ1-5; no reliable D call. This CDR3 region has 13 residues. V was trimmed by 5 bases and J by 7 bases, leaving 12 bases between them. The CDR3 coding sequence is TGTGCCAGCAGTCCTGAGAACCACCAGCCCCAGCATTTT. Encoded protein: CASSPENHQPQHF.

The rearrangement uses TRBV6-1 and TRBJ1-5; tentative D call: TRBD1 (5 bases). The CDR3 runs to 14 residues. Germline V gene lookup returns CDR1 MNHNS and CDR2 SASEGT. Trimming took off 2 bases at V and 2 bases at J, with 7 bases between the two ends. The CDR3 loop reads CASSELGGNQPQHF. In DNA, the CDR3 is TGTGCCAGCAGTGAACTAGGGGGCAATCAGCCCCAGCATTTT.

CDR3 loop: CASSPGTSGDTQYF. CDR3 DNA sequence: TGCGCCAGCAGCCCTGGGACTAGCGGTGATACGCAGTATTTT. V and J are TRBV4-3 and TRBJ2-3; 11 bases map to TRBD2. The V segment lost 4 bases and the J segment 6 bases; nucleotides outside the gene matches: 3. From germline, CDR1 is LGHNA and CDR2 YSLEER. This CDR3 spans 14 amino acids.

The chain is built from TRBV2 and TRBJ1-1, with 8 positions matching TRBD1. The CDR3 has 13 residues. Germline-derived CDR1 and CDR2 are SNHLY and FYNNEI. With 6 bases clipped from V and 8 bases from J, the junction kept 8 bases outside the gene matches. CDR3 nucleotides: TGTGCCAGCAGCCGGACAGGGAAACCAGAAGCTTTCTTT. Its translation: CASSRTGKPEAFF.

J is TRBJ2-1 and V is TRBV6-2 or TRBV6-3; maybe TRBD2 (6 bases). Trimming shortened V by 6 bases and J by 4 bases, and 22 bases separated the two germline ends. CDR3 size: 17 residues. Germline assignment: CDR1 MNHEY and CDR2 SVGEGT. Here the CDR3 reads CASSLTSGLALYNEQFF. CDR3 in DNA: TGTGCCAGCAGCCTTACAAGCGGGCTAGCGCTTTACAATGAGCAGTTCTTC.

CDR3 in DNA: TGCAGCGTTTCCAGGGCGTTGAACACTGAAGCTTTCTTT. This gives the protein CSVSRALNTEAFF. The chain couples TRBV29-1 to TRBJ1-1, with D tentatively TRBD1 (5 bases). CDR1 is SQVTM, CDR2 ANQGSEA, per germline. The length of the CDR3 is 13 residues. The V end was cut by 5 bases, the J end by 0 bases, with 10 bases between.

The gene calls are TRBV7-9 and TRBJ2-5; 9 nucleotides match TRBD2. Trimming took 6 bases from V and 9 from J; bases not matched to a gene: 17. This CDR3 spans 16 amino acids. Germline V lookup: CDR1 SEHNR, CDR2 FQNEAQ (reference sequence). The CDR3 DNA reads TGTGCCAGCAGTCCCCCGGGAGCGGGGGGCTCACGGGCCCAGTACTTC. Protein product: CASSPPGAGGSRAQYF. Full variable domain (remainder filled in from reference TRBV7-9 and TRBJ2-5): DTGVSQNPRHKITKRGQNVTFRCDPISEHNRLYWYRQTLGQGPEFLTYFQNEAQLEKSRLLSDRFSAERPKGSFSTLEIQRTEQGDSAMYLCASSPPGAGGSRAQYFGPGTRLLVL.

This clone showed up just a few times. CDR3 residues: CAWKKDWQVNEQFF. Written as DNA, the CDR3 is TGTGCCTGGAAAAAAGATTGGCAGGTCAATGAGCAGTTCTTC. The rearrangement links TRBV30 to TRBJ2-1; no clear D gene. Trimming left V 4 bases short and J 6 bases short, with 16 bases between. The length of the CDR3 is 14 residues. Germline assignment: CDR1 GTSNPN and CDR2 SVGIG (reference sequence).